This T cell receptor (beta chain) was recovered during a study of OX40 agonist ivuxolimab in advanced cancers. Germline V gene data show CDR1 as KGHSH and CDR2 as LQKENI. The CDR3 extends over 16 amino acids. The V segment lost 5 bases and the J segment 1 base; nucleotides outside the gene matches: 9. The assay was immunoSEQ multiplex PCR, and TCRdb's table has in-frame clones only and misses some. The sample has under 90,000 clones, approximately 85% seen once. The sequence was obtained from an adult with an advanced solid tumor such as melanoma, head and neck, liver or kidney cancer. This chain connects TRBV18 to TRBJ2-3; 7 positions match TRBD2. Source: CD4+ or CD8+ T cells sorted from blood, taken in a trial of the OX40 agonist ivuxolimab. The CDR3 is CASSFRRLAGTDTQYF. In DNA, the CDR3 is TGTGCCAGCTCATTCCGGCGTCTAGCGGGCACAGATACGCAGTATTTT.